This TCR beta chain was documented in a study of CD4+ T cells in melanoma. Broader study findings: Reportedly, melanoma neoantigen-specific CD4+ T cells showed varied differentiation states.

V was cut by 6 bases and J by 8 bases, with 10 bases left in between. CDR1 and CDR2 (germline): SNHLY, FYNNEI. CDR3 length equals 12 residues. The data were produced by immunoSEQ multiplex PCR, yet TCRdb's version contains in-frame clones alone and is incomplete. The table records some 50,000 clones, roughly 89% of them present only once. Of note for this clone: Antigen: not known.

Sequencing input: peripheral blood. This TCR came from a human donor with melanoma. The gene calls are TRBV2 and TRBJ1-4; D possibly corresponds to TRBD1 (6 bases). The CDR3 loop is CASSLQGEKLFF. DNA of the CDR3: TGTGCCAGCAGCCTACAGGGCGAAAAACTGTTTTTT.